The subject of this entry is one TCR beta chain. This clonotype was counted many times. Its antigen is currently not known. No much larger clone exists at a distance of one base, and base qualities are not known. This sample stems from a study of patients and donors after allogeneic stem cell transplantation (dated by TCRdb to the early 2020s). CDR1 and CDR2 are drawn from the germline V gene: SGHRS, YFSETQ. The CDR3 contains 15 residues, cysteine and phenylalanine counted. Only the CDR3 portion is preserved as DNA: 45 bases, with reading frame beginning at the first base. From V the trimming removes 2 bases and from J it removes 4 bases, while the gene matches leave 6 bases of the junction unaccounted for. The library came from RT-PCR. The data were produced on a NextSeq 550. TCRdb trimmed the raw reads at Q25, called clones with MiXCR and kept productive beta chains. Each entry is one CDR3 protein sequence, shown with its most common DNA and genes. Counted in this sample were 400,000 to 450,000 distinct CDR3 sequences; 15% to 20% of them appeared once. The ten top clones hold around 6.8% of the sample.

The chain is encoded by TRBV5-1 joined to TRBJ2-1; TRBD2 matches 7 bases in the middle. The clonotype was recovered from a human donor who was either an allogeneic HSCT recipient or a stem cell or donor lymphocyte infusion donor (not recorded which). It is not recorded whose cells these are; they may come from a transplant donor. Sample: blood, either unsorted or a sorted T cell fraction (not recorded which). The CDR3 here reads CASSFPSGDYNEQFF. The DNA sequence is as follows: TGCGCCAGCAGCTTCCCTAGCGGAGATTACAATGAGCAGTTCTTC. The CDR3, completed at both ends by the reference TRBV5-1 and TRBJ2-1 genes, gives the full variable domain KAGVTQTPRYLIKTRGQQVTLSCSPISGHRSVSWYQQTPGQGLQFLFEYFSETQRNKGNFPGRFSGRQFSNSRSEMNVSTLELGDSALYLCASSFPSGDYNEQFFGPGTRLTVL.